The T cell receptor (beta chain) described here comes from a study of shared clonotypes between healthy human individuals. The method was immunoSEQ multiplex PCR; TCRdb's version includes in-frame clones alone and lacks a portion of them. Of around 2,000,000 clones in the sample, 85% to 95% were seen once. CD45RO-negative, CCR7-selected cells formed the naive CD8 fraction, which excluded terminally differentiated effector memory CD45RA+ cells. Trimming took 0 bases from V and 5 from J, leaving 15 bases between them. Germline V gene data show CDR1 as SGHTS and CDR2 as YDEGEE. The CDR3 is 15 residues long.

This TCR derives from a man younger than 35 in good health. The rearrangement joins TRBV5-8 to TRBJ2-7; no definite D call. Source material: naive CD8+ T cells sorted from blood. The chain's CDR3 is CASSLVGSMFNEQYF. The CDR3, as DNA: TGTGCCAGCAGCTTGGTAGGGTCGATGTTCAACGAGCAGTACTTC. Drawing the rest from reference TRBV5-8 and TRBJ2-7, the complete variable domain is EAGVTQSPTHLIKTRGQQATLRCSPISGHTSVYWYQQALGLGLQFLLWYDEGEERNRGNFPPRFSGRQFPNYSSELNVNALELEDSALYLCASSLVGSMFNEQYFGPGTRLTVT.